This T cell receptor beta chain was identified in a study of T cell responses to AZD1222 COVID-19 vaccine. Findings and caveats of the study: Seropositive status at baseline applied to only five to seven AZD1222 recipients.

Profiled with immunoSEQ multiplex PCR; TCRdb holds only in-frame clones, not every one. The repertoire holds fewer than 180,000 clones, with about 92% as singletons. This clone was found once. As yet, its antigen is unknown. V dropped 4 bases and J dropped 4; count of bases not matched to a gene: 13. Germline loops: CDR1 MGHRA, CDR2 YSYEKL. This CDR3 spans 18 amino acids. The sequence derives from an adult who received the AZD1222 COVID-19 vaccine. This specimen consisted of peripheral blood, obtained 28 days after the second AZD1222 dose. The genes are TRBV4-1 and TRBJ2-3; 11 bases map to TRBD2. The CDR3 DNA reads as TGCGCCAGCAGCCCCTCTACTAGCGGGAGCGGGGAGTCAGATACGCAGTATTTT. It translates to CASSPSTSGSGESDTQYF.